This note documents a single T cell receptor (beta chain) sequence. Its antigen is currently unknown. TCRdb's table, derived via immunoSEQ multiplex PCR, lists solely in-frame clones and lacks some. The profile shows over 3,000 clones, about 74% of them singletons. The source of the sample is a study of immune cell composition in non-small cell lung cancer. General study findings and limits: It was not proven that tumour-reactive clones equal dominant tumour-associated clones. Smoking pack-years did not significantly correlate with tumour TCR-beta clonality. Squamous lung tumours showed higher top 10 clone scores and clonality than adenocarcinomas.

DNA was extracted from unsorted cell suspensions stored frozen. Germline CDR1 SGHNT, CDR2 YYREEE (reference sequence). The CDR3 is 14 amino acids. Trimming pared 5 bases from V and 3 bases from J, leaving 14 bases between. Sequencing used lung tumor tissue. This TCR was recovered from a human donor with non-small cell lung cancer. This chain connects TRBV5-4 to TRBJ2-5, with TRBD2 as a possible D gene (5 bases). CDR3 region: CASRVDIGEETQYF. The CDR3 DNA reads TGTGCCAGCAGGGTTGACATCGGGGAAGAGACCCAGTACTTC.